This is a list of T cell receptor beta chains from one sample in a study of technical replicates of blood from four donors. The protocol was immunoSEQ multiplex PCR, while the TCRdb copy is restricted to in-frame clones and leaves out a portion. The sample has 91,000 or so clones; approximately 95% are singletons. The sample consisted of T cells isolated from PBMCs. Every receptor here comes from a human donor in good health. The CDR3 runs from the conserved cysteine through the conserved F or W. Each record gives: V gene, J gene, CDR3 protein.

v_gene: TRBV18; j_gene: TRBJ1-1; CDR3aa: CASSPRAQEGEAFF
v_gene: TRBV10-3; j_gene: TRBJ2-1; CDR3aa: CAISPGQGGNEQFF
v_gene: TRBV4-2; j_gene: TRBJ2-7; CDR3aa: CASSQVRRNEQYF
v_gene: TRBV4-1; j_gene: TRBJ2-1; CDR3aa: CASSQGTSGGKFYDEQFF
v_gene: TRBV12-5; j_gene: TRBJ1-6; CDR3aa: CASGLMDSSNSPLHF
v_gene: TRBV6-1; j_gene: TRBJ2-7; CDR3aa: CASSGGAGYEQYF
v_gene: TRBV6-4; j_gene: TRBJ2-7; CDR3aa: CASVSRTGRYEQYF
v_gene: TRBV7-2; j_gene: TRBJ2-2; CDR3aa: CASSLGDRLAGVIGELFF
v_gene: TRBV5-4; j_gene: TRBJ1-4; CDR3aa: CASSSQGRASKEKLFF
v_gene: TRBV5-1; j_gene: TRBJ2-3; CDR3aa: CASSFQGFSTDTQYF
v_gene: TRBV2; j_gene: TRBJ2-7; CDR3aa: CASSRWLASGYEQYF
v_gene: TRBV7-7; j_gene: TRBJ2-1; CDR3aa: CASSSSLNNEQFF
v_gene: TRBV5-1; j_gene: TRBJ2-7; CDR3aa: CASRREGLGYEQYF
v_gene: TRBV6-1; j_gene: TRBJ2-3; CDR3aa: CASRGDRGVEYTQYF
v_gene: TRBV19; j_gene: TRBJ2-1; CDR3aa: CASSDYLEQFF
v_gene: TRBV2; j_gene: TRBJ1-6; CDR3aa: CASGPDRGKNSPLHF
v_gene: TRBV27; j_gene: TRBJ1-3; CDR3aa: CASSLDFGNTIYF
v_gene: TRBV6-5; j_gene: TRBJ2-1; CDR3aa: CASSYSVAGRGNEQFF
v_gene: TRBV7-9; j_gene: TRBJ1-5; CDR3aa: CASSIGQDSNQPQHF
v_gene: TRBV5-1; j_gene: TRBJ2-2; CDR3aa: CASSRQGNTGELFF
v_gene: TRBV7-7; j_gene: TRBJ2-5; CDR3aa: CASSLGYGGGAQETQYF
v_gene: TRBV10-2; j_gene: TRBJ2-1; CDR3aa: CASSASQGTYNEQFF
v_gene: TRBV19; j_gene: TRBJ2-7; CDR3aa: CASSVGSSEQYF
v_gene: TRBV27; j_gene: TRBJ2-1; CDR3aa: CASSLGVNEQFF
v_gene: TRBV18; j_gene: TRBJ1-4; CDR3aa: CASSPRLGATNEKLFF
v_gene: TRBV6-5; j_gene: TRBJ2-2; CDR3aa: CASSSPGLASTGELFF
v_gene: TRBV7-2; j_gene: TRBJ2-5; CDR3aa: CASSRLAGVETQYF
v_gene: TRBV5-4; j_gene: TRBJ2-7; CDR3aa: CASSLGPEVWEQYF
v_gene: TRBV5-4; j_gene: TRBJ1-1; CDR3aa: CASSQQGNTEAFF
v_gene: TRBV14; j_gene: TRBJ1-3; CDR3aa: CASKTVHLGNTIYF
v_gene: TRBV15; j_gene: TRBJ2-5; CDR3aa: CATSSTSGIRETQYF
v_gene: TRBV14; j_gene: TRBJ2-1; CDR3aa: CASSRLAGVNEQFF
v_gene: TRBV5-1; j_gene: TRBJ1-4; CDR3aa: CASSLGHSANEKLFF
v_gene: TRBV19; j_gene: TRBJ1-5; CDR3aa: CASSTQINQPQHF
v_gene: TRBV7-2; j_gene: TRBJ2-7; CDR3aa: CASTPYSLAGEGEQYF
v_gene: TRBV28; j_gene: TRBJ1-4; CDR3aa: CASRENDRVGNNEKLFF
v_gene: TRBV2; j_gene: TRBJ1-1; CDR3aa: CASSVGAAEAFF
v_gene: TRBV30; j_gene: TRBJ2-6; CDR3aa: CAWIQGGRSGANVLTF
v_gene: TRBV18; j_gene: TRBJ1-3; CDR3aa: CASSLPVQEDTIYF
v_gene: TRBV30; j_gene: TRBJ2-2; CDR3aa: CAWSVELGRGTGELFF
v_gene: TRBV30; j_gene: TRBJ2-4; CDR3aa: CAWSGWASGGVISKNIQYF
v_gene: TRBV7-6; j_gene: TRBJ2-1; CDR3aa: CASSLVRGTSGDHSREFF
v_gene: TRBV9; j_gene: TRBJ2-5; CDR3aa: CASSVGSGTYQETQYF
v_gene: TRBV7-9; j_gene: TRBJ2-7; CDR3aa: CASSAIGRTSFSYEQYF
v_gene: TRBV5-4; j_gene: TRBJ2-1; CDR3aa: CASSLAAARTYNEQFF
v_gene: TRBV19; j_gene: TRBJ1-1; CDR3aa: CASRIRNRENTEAFF
v_gene: TRBV7-2; j_gene: TRBJ2-1; CDR3aa: CASSSTPGYNEQFF
v_gene: TRBV7-9; j_gene: TRBJ2-4; CDR3aa: CASSVDSPLDIQYF
v_gene: TRBV18; j_gene: TRBJ2-7; CDR3aa: CASSPLDTYEQYF
v_gene: TRBV28; j_gene: TRBJ1-3; CDR3aa: CASSKTGERAGNTIYF